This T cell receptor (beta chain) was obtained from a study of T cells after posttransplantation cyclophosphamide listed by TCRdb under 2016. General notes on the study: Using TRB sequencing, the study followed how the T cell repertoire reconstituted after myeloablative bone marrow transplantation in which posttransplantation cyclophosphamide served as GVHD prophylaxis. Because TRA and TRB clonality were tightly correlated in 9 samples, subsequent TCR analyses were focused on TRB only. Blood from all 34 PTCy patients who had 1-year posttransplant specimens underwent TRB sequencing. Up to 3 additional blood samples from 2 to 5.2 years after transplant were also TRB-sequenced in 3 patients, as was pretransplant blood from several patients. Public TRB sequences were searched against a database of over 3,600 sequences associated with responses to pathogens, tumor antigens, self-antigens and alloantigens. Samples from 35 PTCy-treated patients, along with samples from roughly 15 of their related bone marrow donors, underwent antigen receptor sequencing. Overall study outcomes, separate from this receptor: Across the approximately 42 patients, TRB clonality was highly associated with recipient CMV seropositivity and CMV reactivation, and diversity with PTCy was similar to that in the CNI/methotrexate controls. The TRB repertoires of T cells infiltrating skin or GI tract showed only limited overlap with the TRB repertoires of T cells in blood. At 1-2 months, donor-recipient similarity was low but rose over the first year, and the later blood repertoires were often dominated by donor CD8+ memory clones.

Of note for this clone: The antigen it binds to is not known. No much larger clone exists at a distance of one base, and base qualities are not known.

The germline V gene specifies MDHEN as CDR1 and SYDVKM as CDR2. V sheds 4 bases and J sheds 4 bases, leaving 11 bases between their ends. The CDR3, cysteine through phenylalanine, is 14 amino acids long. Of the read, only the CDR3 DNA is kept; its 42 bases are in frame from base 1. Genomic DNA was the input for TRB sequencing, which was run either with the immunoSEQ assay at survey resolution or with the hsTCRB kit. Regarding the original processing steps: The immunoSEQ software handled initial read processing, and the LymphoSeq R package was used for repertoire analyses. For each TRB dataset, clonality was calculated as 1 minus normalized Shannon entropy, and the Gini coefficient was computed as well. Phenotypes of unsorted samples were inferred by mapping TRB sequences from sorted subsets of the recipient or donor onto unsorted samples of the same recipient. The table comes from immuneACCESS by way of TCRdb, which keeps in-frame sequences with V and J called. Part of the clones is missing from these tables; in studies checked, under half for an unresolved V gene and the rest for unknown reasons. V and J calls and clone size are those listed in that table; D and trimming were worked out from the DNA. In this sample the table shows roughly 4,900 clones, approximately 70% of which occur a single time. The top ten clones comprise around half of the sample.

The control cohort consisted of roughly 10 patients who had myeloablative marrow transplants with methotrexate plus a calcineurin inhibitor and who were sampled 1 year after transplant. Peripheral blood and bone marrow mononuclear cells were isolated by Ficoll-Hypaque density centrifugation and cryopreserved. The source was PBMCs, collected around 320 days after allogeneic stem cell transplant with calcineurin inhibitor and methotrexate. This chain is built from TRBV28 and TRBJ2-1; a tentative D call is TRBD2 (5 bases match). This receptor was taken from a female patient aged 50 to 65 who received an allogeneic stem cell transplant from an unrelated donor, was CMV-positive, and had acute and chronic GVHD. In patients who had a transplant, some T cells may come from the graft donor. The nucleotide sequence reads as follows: TGTGCCAGCAGTTCCAATGGGGAGTACAATGAGCAGTTCTTC. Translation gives CASSSNGEYNEQFF.